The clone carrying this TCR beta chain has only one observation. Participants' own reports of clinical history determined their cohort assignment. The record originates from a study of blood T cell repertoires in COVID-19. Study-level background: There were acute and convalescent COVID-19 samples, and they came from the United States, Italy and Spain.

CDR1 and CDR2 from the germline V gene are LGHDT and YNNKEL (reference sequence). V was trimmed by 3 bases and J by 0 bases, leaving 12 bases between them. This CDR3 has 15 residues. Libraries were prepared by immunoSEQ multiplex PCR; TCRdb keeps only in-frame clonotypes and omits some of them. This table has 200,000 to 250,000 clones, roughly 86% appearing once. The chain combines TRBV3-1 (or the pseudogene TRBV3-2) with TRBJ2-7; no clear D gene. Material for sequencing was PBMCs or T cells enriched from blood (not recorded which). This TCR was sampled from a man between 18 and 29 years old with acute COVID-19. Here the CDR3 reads CASSQVPLSSYEQYF. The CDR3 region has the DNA TGTGCCAGCAGCCAGGTCCCTCTGAGCTCCTACGAGCAGTACTTC.